This TCR beta chain is drawn from a study of CD8 T cells in Susac syndrome. Random hexamers primed reverse transcription of 0.5 to 1 ug RNA. One entry per CDR3 protein results from TCRdb running MiXCR on the immunoSEQ multiplex PCR reads. The repertoire has about 19,000 distinct CDR3 sequences, 90% to 95% of them found once; the top ten carry 0.2% to 0.3%. Trimming shortened V by 2 bases and J by 8 bases, and 12 bases separated the two germline ends. CDR1 and CDR2 (germline): PRHDT, FYEKMQ (reference sequence). CDR3 length equals 14 residues. The sample taken for sequencing was CD8+ T cells from PBMCs. The chain links TRBV13 to TRBJ1-4, with unresolved D. The source is a human donor in good health. CDR3 residues: CASSLRTGREKLFF. In DNA form, the CDR3 reads TGTGCCAGCAGCTTAAGGACTGGGCGGGAAAAACTGTTTTTT.